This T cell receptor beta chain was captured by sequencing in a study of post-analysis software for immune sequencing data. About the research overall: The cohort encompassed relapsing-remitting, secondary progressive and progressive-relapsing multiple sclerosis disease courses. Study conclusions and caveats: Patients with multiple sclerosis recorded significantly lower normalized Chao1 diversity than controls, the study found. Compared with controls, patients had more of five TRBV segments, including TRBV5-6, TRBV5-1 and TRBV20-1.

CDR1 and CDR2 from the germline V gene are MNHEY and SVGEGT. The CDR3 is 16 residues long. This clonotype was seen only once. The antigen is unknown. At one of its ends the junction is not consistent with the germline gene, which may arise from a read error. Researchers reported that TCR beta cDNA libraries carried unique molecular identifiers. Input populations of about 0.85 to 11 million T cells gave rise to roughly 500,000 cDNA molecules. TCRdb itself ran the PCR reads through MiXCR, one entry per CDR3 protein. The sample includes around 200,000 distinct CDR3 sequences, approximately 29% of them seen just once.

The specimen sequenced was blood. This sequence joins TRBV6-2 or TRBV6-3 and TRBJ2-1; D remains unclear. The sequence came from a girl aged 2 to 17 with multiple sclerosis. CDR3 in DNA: TGTACCAGCAGTAGGTGGGTAGGCGGCTCCTACAATGAGCAGTTCTTC. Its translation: CTSSRWVGGSYNEQFF.